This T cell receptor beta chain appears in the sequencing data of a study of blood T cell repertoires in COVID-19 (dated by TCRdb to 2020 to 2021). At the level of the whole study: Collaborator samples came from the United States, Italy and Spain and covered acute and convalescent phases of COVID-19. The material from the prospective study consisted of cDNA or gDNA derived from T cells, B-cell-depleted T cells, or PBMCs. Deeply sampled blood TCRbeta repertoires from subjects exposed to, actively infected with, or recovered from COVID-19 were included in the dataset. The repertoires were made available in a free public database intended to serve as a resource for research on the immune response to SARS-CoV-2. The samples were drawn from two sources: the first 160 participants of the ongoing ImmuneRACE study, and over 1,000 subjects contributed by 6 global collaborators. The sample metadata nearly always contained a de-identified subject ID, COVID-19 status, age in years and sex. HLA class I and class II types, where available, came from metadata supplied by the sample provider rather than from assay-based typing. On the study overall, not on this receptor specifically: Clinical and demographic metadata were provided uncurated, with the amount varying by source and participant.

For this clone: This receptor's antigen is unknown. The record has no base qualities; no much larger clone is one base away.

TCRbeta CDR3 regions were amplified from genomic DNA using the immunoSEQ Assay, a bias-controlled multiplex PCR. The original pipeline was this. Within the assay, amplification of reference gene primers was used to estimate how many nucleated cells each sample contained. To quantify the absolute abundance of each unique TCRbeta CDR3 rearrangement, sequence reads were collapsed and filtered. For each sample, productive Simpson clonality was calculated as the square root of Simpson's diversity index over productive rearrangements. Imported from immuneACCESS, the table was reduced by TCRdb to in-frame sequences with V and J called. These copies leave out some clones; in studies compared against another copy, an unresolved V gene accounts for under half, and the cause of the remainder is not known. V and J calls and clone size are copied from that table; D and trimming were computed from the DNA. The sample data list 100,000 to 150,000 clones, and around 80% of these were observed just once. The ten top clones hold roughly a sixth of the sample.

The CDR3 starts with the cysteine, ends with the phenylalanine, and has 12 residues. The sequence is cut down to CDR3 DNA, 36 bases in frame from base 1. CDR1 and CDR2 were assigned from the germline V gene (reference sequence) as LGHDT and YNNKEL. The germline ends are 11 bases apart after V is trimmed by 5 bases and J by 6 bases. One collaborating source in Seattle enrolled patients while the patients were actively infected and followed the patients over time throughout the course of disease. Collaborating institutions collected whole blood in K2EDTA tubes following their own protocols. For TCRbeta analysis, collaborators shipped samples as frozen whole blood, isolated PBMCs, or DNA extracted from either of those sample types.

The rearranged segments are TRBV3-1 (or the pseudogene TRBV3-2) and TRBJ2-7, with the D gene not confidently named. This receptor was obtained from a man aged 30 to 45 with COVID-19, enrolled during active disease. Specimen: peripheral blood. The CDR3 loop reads CASSTSIGEQYF. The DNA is TGTGCCAGCAGCACTTCTATTGGCGAGCAGTACTTC.